The rows below give T cell receptor beta chains drawn from one sample of a study of T cells in Graves' hyperthyroidism and ophthalmopathy. TCRdb recomputed calls from the multiplex PCR reads with MiXCR, one row per CDR3 protein. Of about 300,000 distinct CDR3 sequences listed, 15% to 20% are singletons. The sequencing input was blood. These receptors came from a man aged 50 to 59 with Graves' ophthalmopathy. Each CDR3 is given with its conserved first and last residue. D genes are given only for firm matches. Rows may omit the clone size; those that give it use once, few, many or a size class.

v_call: TRBV29-1; cdr3_length: 13; clone_size: many; j_call: TRBJ2-7; d_call: TRBD2; cdr3_nt: TGCAGTTGCGCACTAGCGGGGAACTACGAGCAGTACTTC; cdr3_aa: CSCALAGNYEQYF
v_call: TRBV3-1; cdr3_length: 15; clone_size: NA; j_call: TRBJ1-1; d_call: NA; cdr3_nt: TGTGCCAGCAGCCAAGAATGGCGGGTGGGCGCTGAAGCTTTCTTT; cdr3_aa: CASSQEWRVGAEAFF
v_call: TRBV5-1; cdr3_length: 14; clone_size: NA; j_call: TRBJ1-1; d_call: NA; cdr3_nt: TGCGCCAGCAGCTTGGGTCACGGGAACACTGAAGCTTTCTTT; cdr3_aa: CASSLGHGNTEAFF
v_call: TRBV12-3/TRBV12-4; cdr3_length: 13; clone_size: many; j_call: TRBJ1-1; d_call: TRBD1; cdr3_nt: TGTGCCAGCCAACAGGGGGCGTCCACTGAAGCTTTCTTT; cdr3_aa: CASQQGASTEAFF
v_call: TRBV9; cdr3_length: 16; clone_size: NA; j_call: TRBJ2-7; d_call: TRBD2; cdr3_nt: TGTGCCAGCAGCCCCCGTCTAGCGGGAGGATCGGGAGAGCAGTACTTC; cdr3_aa: CASSPRLAGGSGEQYF
v_call: TRBV29-1; cdr3_length: 16; clone_size: once; j_call: TRBJ2-7; d_call: NA; cdr3_nt: TGCAGCGTTGAGGGGGCAGGGAGAGGGTCGGGCTACGAGCAGTACTTC; cdr3_aa: CSVEGAGRGSGYEQYF
v_call: TRBV28; cdr3_length: 14; clone_size: many; j_call: TRBJ2-1; d_call: TRBD2; cdr3_nt: TGTGCCACCGTAGCGGTCTCCGGGGGGGGTGAGCAGTTCTTC; cdr3_aa: CATVAVSGGGEQFF
v_call: TRBV11-2; cdr3_length: 17; clone_size: many; j_call: TRBJ2-1; d_call: TRBD2; cdr3_nt: TGTGCCAGCAGCTTAGGGTCTAGCGGGAGATTGGTAGGTGAGCAGTTCTTC; cdr3_aa: CASSLGSSGRLVGEQFF
v_call: TRBV29-1; cdr3_length: 14; clone_size: many; j_call: TRBJ2-1; d_call: TRBD2; cdr3_nt: TGCAGCGTTTTAACTAGCGGGAGTTACAATGAGCAGTTCTTC; cdr3_aa: CSVLTSGSYNEQFF
v_call: TRBV7-3; cdr3_length: 13; clone_size: NA; j_call: TRBJ1-1; d_call: NA; cdr3_nt: TGTGCCAGCAGCTTCCAGGACGGCACTGAAGCTTTCTTT; cdr3_aa: CASSFQDGTEAFF
v_call: TRBV29-1; cdr3_length: 14; clone_size: few; j_call: TRBJ1-5; d_call: TRBD1; cdr3_nt: TGCAGCGTTGAAACAGGGGGGCCCAATCAGCCCCAGCATTTT; cdr3_aa: CSVETGGPNQPQHF
v_call: TRBV4-1; cdr3_length: 14; clone_size: few; j_call: TRBJ2-7; d_call: TRBD1; cdr3_nt: TGCGCCAGCAGCCAACCTGGGACAGGCTACGAGCAGTACTTC; cdr3_aa: CASSQPGTGYEQYF
v_call: TRBV27; cdr3_length: 12; clone_size: many; j_call: TRBJ1-1; d_call: NA; cdr3_nt: TGTGCCAGCAGGACGACCGGCCGCGAAGCTTTCTTT; cdr3_aa: CASRTTGREAFF
v_call: TRBV10-3; cdr3_length: 12; clone_size: NA; j_call: TRBJ1-2; d_call: NA; cdr3_nt: TGTGCCATCAGTGATTTGTTAAATGGCTACACCTTC; cdr3_aa: CAISDLLNGYTF
v_call: TRBV6-1; cdr3_length: 17; clone_size: many; j_call: TRBJ1-6; d_call: TRBD1; cdr3_nt: TGTGCCAGCAGTGGGCCCCCGGGACAGGGGAATAATTCACCCCTCCACTTT; cdr3_aa: CASSGPPGQGNNSPLHF